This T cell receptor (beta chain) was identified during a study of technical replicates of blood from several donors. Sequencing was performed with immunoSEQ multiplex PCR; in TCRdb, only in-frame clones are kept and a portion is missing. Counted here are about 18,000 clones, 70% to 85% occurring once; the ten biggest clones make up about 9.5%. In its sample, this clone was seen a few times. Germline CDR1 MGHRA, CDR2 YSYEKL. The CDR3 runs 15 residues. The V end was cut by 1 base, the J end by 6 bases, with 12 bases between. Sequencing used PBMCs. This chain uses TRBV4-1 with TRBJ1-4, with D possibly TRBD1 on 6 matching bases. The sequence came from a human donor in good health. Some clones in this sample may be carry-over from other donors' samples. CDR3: CASSQGWGRDEKLFF. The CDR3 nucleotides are TGCGCCAGCAGCCAAGGCTGGGGGCGCGATGAAAAACTGTTTTTT.